This T cell receptor beta chain is from a study of molecular identifiers for immune sequencing clone quantification. TCR libraries were built in bulk with a published protocol and specific TCR primers. MiXCR, run by TCRdb on the PCR reads, gives a single entry per CDR3 protein. The data contain more than 300,000 distinct CDR3 sequences, roughly 23% of them singletons. This clonotype was observed many times. Its antigen is currently unknown. Study-level results: Naive cells had under 1% of molecules in clones above 20 RNA copies, effectors over 97%.

Sequencing was carried out using naive CD8+ T cells from blood, with Jurkat cell RNA spiked in. Subset noted: FACS-sorted CD8+CD4-CCR7+CD45RA+ naive T cells. The sequence was obtained from a human donor in good health. Some libraries in this study had Jurkat cell RNA spiked in.

CDR3 in DNA: TGCAGTGCTAGGGTTGGCTTCGGGACAGGACCCTACGAGCAGTACTTC. Translated, it gives CSARVGFGTGPYEQYF. V is TRBV20-1 and J is TRBJ2-7; 8 bases map to TRBD1. Unmatched junction bases numbered 12, after V lost 3 bases and J lost 2 bases. The CDR3 covers 16 residues. Germline-derived CDR1 and CDR2 are DFQATT and SNEGSKA (reference sequence).